These 15 T cell receptor delta chains originate from one sample sequenced in a study of γδ T cells in repeated Plasmodium falciparum infection. TCRdb repeated clone calling on the multiplex PCR reads with CATT. The profile shows roughly 90,000 delta-chain clones, about 1.5% of them singletons. Bulk repertoires came from Vgamma9/Vdelta2+ or Vdelta2-negative gammadelta T cells flow-sorted from PBMC. Source material: gamma-delta T cells from blood. These receptors were collected from a pool of human donors (malaria-infected and uninfected, not separated).

This clone was detected ten times or more. The same CDR3 arises from other DNA sequences in this sample as well. V gene TRDV2 combines with J gene TRDJ2; perhaps TRDD3 as D (6 bases). This CDR3 contains 17 residues. The germline gives CDR1 GEAIGNYY, CDR2 EKD. Between the trimmed V and J ends, which lost 3 bases and 0 bases, there was a span of 16 bases. CDR3 in DNA: TGTGCCTGTGACCCCGTGGGGGGGAAATCTTTGACAGCACAACTCTTCTTT. Amino acid sequence: CACDPVGGKSLTAQLFF.

The table lists this clone with a few counts. The protein TCRdb gives is from a much larger clone and does not agree with this DNA's translation at residue 10, likely a read error; the protein shown here comes from the DNA. J is TRDJ1 and V is TRDV3; no clear D. The CDR3 is 17 residues long. The V end was cut by 0 bases, the J end by 0 bases, with 20 bases between. Germline values: CDR1 TVYSNPD, CDR2 GDNSRS (reference sequence). The CDR3 DNA is TGTGCCTTTAGTTGGAGTCTTCGGGTCTGTTACACCGATAAACTCATCTTT. The encoded protein is CAFSWSLRVCYTDKLIF.

As regards this clone: This DNA's translation and the protein TCRdb lists, from a much larger clone, do not match at residue 12, likely due to a read error; the protein shown is translated from the DNA. The gene calls are TRDV3 and TRDJ1; D is unclear. This CDR3 has 16 residues. Germline V gene sequence: CDR1 TVYSNPD, CDR2 GDNSRS (reference sequence). The CDR3 coding sequence is TGTGCCTTTAGTGGTTCCCTTAAGCTGTACACCGCTAAACTCATCTTT. This encodes CAFSGSLKLYTAKLIF.

This clone occurred a few times. The mismatch at residue 9 between this DNA's translation and the TCRdb protein of a much larger clone likely reflects a read error; the protein shown is translated from the DNA. The J gene is TRDJ1, the V gene TRAV36/DV7; D possibly corresponds to TRDD3 (6 bases). V dropped 4 bases and J dropped 1 base, with 29 bases sitting between them. Germline CDR1 reads VTNFRS; CDR2 reads LTSSGIE (reference sequence). The length of the CDR3 is 19 residues. The CDR3 DNA reads as TGTGCTGTGACCTTTCCCACTGGGAGATACGTCCACTTCACCGATAAACTCATCTTT. It specifies CAVTFPTGRYVHFTDKLIF.

This clone showed up just a few times. A far larger clone lies a single base away; this is likely a read error. Different DNA sequences within this sample yield the same CDR3. No J gene call was made, and the V gene is TRDV2; no check of the table's D call, TRDD3, against the DNA was made. The V gene's germline CDR1 is GEAIGNYY and CDR2 EKD. The CDR3 sequence is 19 residues long. CDR3 sequence (DNA): TGTGCCTGTGACACCAAAGGCCTGGGGCGCAACCGGGGTGCCGATAAGCTCATCTTT. It yields the protein CACDTKGLGRNRGADKLIF.

Worth noting for this clone: The protein recorded in TCRdb matches a much larger clone and deviates from this DNA's translation at residue 20, suggesting a read error; the protein here is obtained by translating the DNA. The CDR3 protein is CAYRSAFVSPRLVLGDSSANKLIF. The DNA of the CDR3 is TGTGCTTATAGGAGCGCGTTTGTCTCCCCCCGCCTGGTACTGGGGGATAGCAGCGCCAATAAACTCATCTTT. The rearrangement joins TRAV38-2/DV8 to TRDJ1, with 11 bases lining up with TRDD3. Germline trimming cut 0 bases from V and 6 bases from J; bases unmatched to any gene: 31. This CDR3 region has 24 residues. In germline, CDR1 is TSESDYY, CDR2 QEAYKQQN.

A few counts support this clone. TCRdb lists the protein of a much larger clone for this DNA, which differs at residue 3, so this is likely a read error; the protein given here is translated from the DNA itself. The genes are TRDV2 and TRDJ1; 8 nucleotides line up with TRDD3. The J gene was not available in TCRdb and was assigned here by matching the DNA to germline segments. Per germline, CDR1 GEAIGNYY and CDR2 EKD. The CDR3 consists of 17 residues. CDR3 nucleotides: TGTGCCCGTGACACTCTCCGCGCTAGTGGGGGATTCGACGGACTCATCTTT. Translated, it gives CARDTLRASGGFDGLIF.

Concerning this clone itself: This probably arose from a read error, given a far larger clone one base away. Within the sample, other DNA sequences also encode this same CDR3. The J gene is TRDJ1, the V gene TRDV1, with D perhaps matching TRDD3 (7 bases). TCRdb is silent on the J gene; assignment here came from matching the DNA to germline. The CDR3 runs 22 residues. Germline V CDR1 and CDR2: TSWWSYY, QGS. DNA for the CDR3: TGTGCTCTCGGGGAGCCTCTTCATCTTCCTTCTAGTACTGGGGTGCACACCGATAAACTCATCTTT. Translated: CALGEPLHLPSSTGVHTDKLIF.

In its sample, this clone was seen many times. The genes are TRDV1 and TRDJ1, with D perhaps being TRDD2 or TRDD3 (5 bases each). The CDR3 length is 19 residues. V was pared by 3 bases and J by 3 bases, with 26 bases between. CDR1 is TSWWSYY and CDR2 is QGS in the germline V gene. This CDR3 reads CALGDSPYSGPAGPDKLIF. The CDR3 coding sequence is TGTGCTCTTGGGGACTCCCCCTACAGCGGCCCCGCTGGGCCCGATAAACTCATCTTT.

This clone occurred a few times. TCRdb's listed protein matches a much larger clone and diverges from this DNA's translation at residue 6, likely through a read error; the protein shown comes from the DNA. The CDR3 nucleotides are TGTGCCTGTGTTCGCGCAGAGTCGTACGGGCCTAAACTCATCTTT. Translation: CACVRAESYGPKLIF. This chain connects TRDV2 to TRDJ1, with no clear D. The J gene, left out of TCRdb, was set here by checking the DNA against germline. This CDR3 is built from 15 residues. CDR1 GEAIGNYY and CDR2 EKD come from the germline V gene. V dropped 5 bases and J dropped 7 bases, with 22 bases sitting between them.

This clone was counted many times. The chain combines TRDV1 with TRDJ1, with TRDD3 matching over 9 bases. CDR1 TSWWSYY and CDR2 QGS come from the germline V gene. The ends lost 1 base at V and 0 bases at J; junction bases unmatched: 12. The CDR3 spans 19 residues. In DNA form, the CDR3 reads TGTGCTCTTGGGGAACCCCGAAGGCACTGGGGGACCCACACCGATAAACTCATCTTT. Encoded protein: CALGEPRRHWGTHTDKLIF.

Note on this clone: The protein in TCRdb stems from a much larger clone and differs at residue 14 from this DNA's translation, likely a read error; here the protein is translated from the DNA. The rearrangement links TRDV3 to TRDJ1; 7 bases are a match to TRDD2. The trim removed 2 bases at V and 0 bases at J, leaving 27 bases unmatched. This CDR3 has 21 amino acids. Per germline, CDR1 TVYSNPD and CDR2 GDNSRS (reference sequence). CDR3 sequence (DNA): TGTGCCTTTCGGGGGCGCTTCCTATATGCCTGGGAGGGGAGTTACACCGATAAACTCATCTTT. It encodes CAFRGRFLYAWEGSYTDKLIF.

This clone was seen only a few times. This likely came from a read error, as a far larger clone is one base away. This sample also contains other DNA sequences that code for the same CDR3. The CDR3 region has the DNA TGTGCCTTTGGGGCACACTGGGGGATACTGACTAAGCTCATCTTT. Translation gives CAFGAHWGILTKLIF. The chain joins TRDV3 to TRDJ1; TRDD3 agrees at 12 bases. Unmatched junction bases numbered 15, after V lost 2 bases and J lost 11 bases. The germline V gene encodes CDR1 TVYSNPD and CDR2 GDNSRS (reference sequence). There are 15 residues in the CDR3.

On this clone itself: This DNA's translation differs at residue 10 from TCRdb's protein, which comes from a much larger clone; a read error is likely, and the protein shown is translated from the DNA. The chain is built from TRDV2 and TRDJ1; 7 positions match TRDD3. Here the J gene was assigned by germline matching of the DNA, as TCRdb has none. Germline assignment: CDR1 GEAIGNYY and CDR2 EKD. V was pared by 0 bases and J by 2 bases, with 29 bases of the junction left unmatched. This CDR3 region has 23 residues. CDR3 bases: TGTGCCTGTGACACCATTGACTCTTCCCGGAAGACTGGGGATGTTACGGCGACCGATAAACTCATCTTT. As protein: CACDTIDSSRKTGDVTATDKLIF.

This clone was seen a few times. TCRdb's protein for this DNA is that of a much larger clone and differs from the translation at residue 7, likely a read error; the protein shown is the DNA translation. The rearrangement uses TRDV2 and TRDJ1; D unclear. The J gene was not available in TCRdb and was assigned here by matching the DNA to germline segments. Germline CDR1 and CDR2: GEAIGNYY and EKD. CDR3 length: 13 amino acids. V gave up 3 bases and J gave up 9 bases, with 16 bases separating them. This CDR3 reads CACDVRQVPELIF. CDR3 coding DNA: TGTGCCTGTGACGTCCGACAGGTCCCCGAACTCATCTTT.